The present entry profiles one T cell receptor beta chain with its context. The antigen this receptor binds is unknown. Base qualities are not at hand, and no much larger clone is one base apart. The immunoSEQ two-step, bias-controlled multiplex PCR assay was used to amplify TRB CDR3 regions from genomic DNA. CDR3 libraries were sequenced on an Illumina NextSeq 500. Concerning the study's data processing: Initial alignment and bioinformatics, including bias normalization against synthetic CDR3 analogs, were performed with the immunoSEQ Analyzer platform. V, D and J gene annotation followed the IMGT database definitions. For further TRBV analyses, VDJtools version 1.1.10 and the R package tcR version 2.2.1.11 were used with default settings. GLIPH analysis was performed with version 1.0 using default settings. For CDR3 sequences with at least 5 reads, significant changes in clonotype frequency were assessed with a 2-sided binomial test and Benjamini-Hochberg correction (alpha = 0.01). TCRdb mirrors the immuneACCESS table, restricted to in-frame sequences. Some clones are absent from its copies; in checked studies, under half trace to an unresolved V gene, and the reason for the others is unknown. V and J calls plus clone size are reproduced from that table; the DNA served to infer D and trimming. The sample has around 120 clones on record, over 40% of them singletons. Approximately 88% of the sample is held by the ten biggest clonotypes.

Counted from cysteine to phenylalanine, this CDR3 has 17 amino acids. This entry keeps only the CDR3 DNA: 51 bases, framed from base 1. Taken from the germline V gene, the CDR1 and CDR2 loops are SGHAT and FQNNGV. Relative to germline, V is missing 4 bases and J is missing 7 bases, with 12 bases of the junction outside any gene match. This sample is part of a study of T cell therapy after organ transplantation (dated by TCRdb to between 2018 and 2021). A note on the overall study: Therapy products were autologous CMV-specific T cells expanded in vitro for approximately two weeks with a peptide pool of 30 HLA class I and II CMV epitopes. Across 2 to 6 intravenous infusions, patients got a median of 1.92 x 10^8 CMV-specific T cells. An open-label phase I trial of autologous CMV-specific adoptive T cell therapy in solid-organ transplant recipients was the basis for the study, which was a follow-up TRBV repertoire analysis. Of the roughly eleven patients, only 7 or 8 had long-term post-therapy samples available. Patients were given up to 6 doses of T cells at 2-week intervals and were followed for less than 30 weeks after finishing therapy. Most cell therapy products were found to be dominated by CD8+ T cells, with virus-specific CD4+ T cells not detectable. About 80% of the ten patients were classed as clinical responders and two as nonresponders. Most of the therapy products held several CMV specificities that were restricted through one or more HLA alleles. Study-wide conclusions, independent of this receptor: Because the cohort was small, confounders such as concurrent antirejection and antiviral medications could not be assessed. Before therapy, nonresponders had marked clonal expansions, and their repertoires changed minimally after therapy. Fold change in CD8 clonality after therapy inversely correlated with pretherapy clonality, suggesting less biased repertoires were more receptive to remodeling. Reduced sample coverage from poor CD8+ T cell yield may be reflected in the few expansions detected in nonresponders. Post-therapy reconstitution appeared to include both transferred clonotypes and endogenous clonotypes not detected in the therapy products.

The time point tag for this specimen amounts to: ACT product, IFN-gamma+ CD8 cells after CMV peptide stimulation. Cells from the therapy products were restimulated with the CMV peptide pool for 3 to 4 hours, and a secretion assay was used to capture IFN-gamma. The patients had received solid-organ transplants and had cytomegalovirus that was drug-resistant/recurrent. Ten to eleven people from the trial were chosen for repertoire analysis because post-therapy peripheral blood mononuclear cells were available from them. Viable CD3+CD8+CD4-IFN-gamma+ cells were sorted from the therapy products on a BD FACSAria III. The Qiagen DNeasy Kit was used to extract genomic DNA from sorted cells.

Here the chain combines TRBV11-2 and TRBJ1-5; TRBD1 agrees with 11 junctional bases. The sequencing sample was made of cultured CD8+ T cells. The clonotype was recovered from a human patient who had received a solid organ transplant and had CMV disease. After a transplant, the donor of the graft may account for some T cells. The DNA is TGTGCCAGCAGCTCCTCCACGGACAGGGGGCTGGGGCAGCCCCAGCATTTT. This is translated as CASSSSTDRGLGQPQHF.